This TCR beta chain was found in a study of tumor and adjacent non-tumor tissue in lung cancer. Across the whole study: Aged about 31 to 85 years, patients included roughly ten men and a few women with stage I to III disease. Study-wide results and caveats: Tumor repertoires had a smaller top 100 clone share than normal lung.

Turning to this clonotype: Its antigen is currently unknown. One junction end does not reproduce the germline sequence, and a read error may be involved.

The CDR3 consists of 14 residues. The germline V gene has CDR1 SQVTM and CDR2 ANQGSEA. RNA was extracted from bulk tissue without any cell sorting. The normal lung tissue was taken more than 3 cm from the tumor edge. TCRbeta libraries were built with three rounds of nested PCR, modified from ARM-PCR. TCRdb re-derived calls from the multiplex PCR reads in MiXCR, one entry per CDR3 protein. Of roughly 74,000 distinct CDR3 sequences detected, 76% appear once; the ten largest clones hold almost 40%. The chain recombines TRBV29-1 with TRBJ2-7; the D gene could be TRBD1 or TRBD2 (5 bases each). The source material was distant non-tumor lung tissue. The TCR originated in a man between 65 and 80 years old with non-small cell lung cancer. The CDR3, as DNA: TGCATCGTTGGGGGTCAGCACGGCTCCTACGAGCAGTACTTC. The encoded protein is CIVGGQHGSYEQYF.